This T cell receptor (beta chain) was captured in a study of blood T cell repertoires in COVID-19. Study at large: PBMCs, B-cell-depleted T cells, or T cells were the source of the cDNA or gDNA that made up the material.

Two negative PCRs, clearance, or symptom resolution had been documented for recovered Cohort 3 donors. Original processing notes: Researchers report that nucleated cell counts were estimated from reference gene primer amplification. This table comes from immunoSEQ multiplex PCR, and its TCRdb copy is limited to in-frame clones, with some not included. V, J and clone size are those of that table, while D and trimming were read from the DNA. Among 220,000 or so clones listed, about four fifths were seen once. CDR3 length: 15 amino acids. V shed 5 bases and J 3 bases; nucleotides not matched to a gene: 8. Germline V lookup: CDR1 SGHTA, CDR2 FQGNSA.

The sequence came from a woman in her thirties or forties who had recovered from COVID-19. The V call is TRBV7-2, the J call TRBJ2-7; 9 bases align to TRBD2. Sequencing was performed on PBMCs or T cells enriched from blood (not recorded which). This chain's CDR3 is CASSLGLAGIYEQYV. CDR3 DNA: TGTGCCAGCAGCCTGGGGCTAGCGGGAATCTACGAGCAGTACGTC.